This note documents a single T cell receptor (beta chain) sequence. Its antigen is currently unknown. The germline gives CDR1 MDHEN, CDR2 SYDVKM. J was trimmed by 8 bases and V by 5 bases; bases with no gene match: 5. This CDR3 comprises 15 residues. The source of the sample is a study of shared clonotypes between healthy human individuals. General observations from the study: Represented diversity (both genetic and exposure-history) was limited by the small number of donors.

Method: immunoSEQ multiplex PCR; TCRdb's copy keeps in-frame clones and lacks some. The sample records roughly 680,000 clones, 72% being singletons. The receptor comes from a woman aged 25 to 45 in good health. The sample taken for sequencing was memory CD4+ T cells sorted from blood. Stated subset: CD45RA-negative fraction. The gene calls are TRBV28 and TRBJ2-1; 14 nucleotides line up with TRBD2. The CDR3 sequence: CASSAGTSGRHEQFF. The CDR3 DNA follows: TGTGCCAGCAGTGCCGGGACTAGCGGGAGACATGAGCAGTTCTTC. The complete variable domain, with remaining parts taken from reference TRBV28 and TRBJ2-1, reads DVKVTQSSRYLVKRTGEKVFLECVQDMDHENMFWYRQDPGLGLRLIYFSYDVKMKEKGDIPEGYSVSREKKERFSLILESASTNQTSMYLCASSAGTSGRHEQFFGPGTRLTVL.